This TCR beta chain was obtained from a study of blood T cell repertoires in COVID-19. Study-level information: T cells, B-cell-depleted T cells, or PBMCs provided the cDNA or gDNA that served as material.

TCRdb's copy holds only in-frame clones and misses some; the assay was immunoSEQ multiplex PCR. The table shows about 330,000 clones, with about 90% occurring only once. Two negative PCRs, clearance, or symptom resolution were required of recovered Cohort 3 donors. Sequencing used PBMCs or T cells enriched from blood (not recorded which). This TCR was sampled from a woman under 40 who had recovered from COVID-19.

The CDR3 bases are TGTGCCTGGAGTGAGCGAACTGGGTACACTGAAGCTTTCTTT. Residues: CAWSERTGYTEAFF. The J gene is TRBJ1-1, the V gene TRBV30, with unresolved D. Germline CDR1 and CDR2: GTSNPN and SVGIG (reference sequence). This CDR3 comprises 14 residues. The ends were cut back, 1 base at V and 3 bases at J, with 12 bases in the middle.